The 13 T cell receptor beta chains listed next were all sequenced from one sample in a study of cytomegalovirus exposure and HLA in healthy donors. In the PCR, 60 Vbeta and 13 Jbeta primers were used. Repertoires were generated with immunoSEQ multiplex PCR, while TCRdb's copy carries only in-frame clones and drops some. The table lists around 130,000 clones, 75% to 85% of them singletons. Sample: PBMCs. The receptors derive from a man younger than 45 in good health and CMV-seronegative.

The chain has TRBV4-3 and TRBJ2-7; possible D gene TRBD1, 6 bases. V lost 4 bases, J lost 3 bases, and 10 bases lay in between. CDR1 LGHNA and CDR2 YSLEER come from the germline V gene. The CDR3 covers 13 residues. CDR3 region: CASSLEQGYEQYF. CDR3 nucleotides: TGCGCCAGCAGCCTCGAACAGGGCTACGAGCAGTACTTC.

The chain employs TRBV29-1 and TRBJ2-7; D not resolved. CDR1 and CDR2 from the germline V gene are SQVTM and ANQGSEA. Trimming pared 4 bases from V and 3 bases from J, leaving 16 bases between. The length of the CDR3 is 14 residues. The DNA of the CDR3 is TGCAGCGTTGCGGGTCAGCTACCCTTCTACGAGCAGTACTTC. It codes for CSVAGQLPFYEQYF.

V is TRBV7-9 and J is TRBJ2-4; 8 bases are shared with TRBD2. This CDR3 has 18 residues. CDR1 is SEHNR, CDR2 FQNEAQ, per germline (reference sequence). Unmatched junction bases numbered 14, after V lost 6 bases and J lost 1 base. Written as DNA, the CDR3 is TGTGCCAGCAGTCCCCCGGGGAGGGCTAGCGGGGCCAAAAACATTCAGTACTTC. Its protein product is CASSPPGRASGAKNIQYF.

The rearrangement uses TRBV7-9 and TRBJ2-5; 10 bases match TRBD1. The J call could be wrong; TRBJ2-7 is a better fit for the DNA end. CDR1 is SEHNR and CDR2 is FQNEAQ in the germline V gene (reference sequence). The CDR3 runs 17 residues. The chain's CDR3 is CASSSTGQGDFSYEQYF. CDR3 nucleotide sequence: TGTGCCAGCAGCTCCACCGGACAGGGGGATTTCTCCTACGAGCAGTACTTC.

V and J are TRBV7-9 and TRBJ2-3; no clear D. This CDR3 has 12 residues. Germline V gene data show CDR1 as SEHNR and CDR2 as FQNEAQ (reference sequence). V was pared by 5 bases and J by 1 base, with 4 bases between. The CDR3: CASSGGTDTQYF. The CDR3 DNA follows: TGTGCCAGCAGCGGAGGCACAGATACGCAGTATTTT.

Concerning this clone: One end of the junction is discordant with germline, which a read error may explain. Other DNA sequences in this sample translate to the same CDR3. The rearrangement links TRBV30 to TRBJ2-3, with D perhaps TRBD2 (5 bases). CDR1 GTSNPN and CDR2 SVGIG come from the germline V gene (reference sequence). The CDR3 is 13 amino acids. DNA of the CDR3: TGTGCCTGGGACTTCGCGGGCACAGATACGCAGTATTTC. Protein sequence: CAWDFAGTDTQYF.

The chain is built from TRBV12-1 and TRBJ2-7; the DNA was not used to check the table's D call, TRBD2. TRBV12-1 counts as a pseudogene. This CDR3 has 17 amino acids. CDR3 loop: CASSFAGVSGMSREQYF. For the CDR3, the DNA is TGTGCCAGCAGCTTTGCCGGGGTGAGCGGGATGTCCCGCGAGCAGTACTTC.

The chain has TRBV28 and TRBJ2-1; TRBD1 matches at 7 bases. CDR1 is MDHEN, CDR2 SYDVKM, per germline. V trimming: 3 bases; J trimming: 0 bases; junction bases outside the gene matches: 5. This CDR3 is 16 amino acids long. DNA for the CDR3: TGTGCCAGCAGTTTTAGGGGGCTGAGCTCCTACAATGAGCAGTTCTTC. Protein product: CASSFRGLSSYNEQFF.

The chain links TRBV19 to TRBJ2-1, with TRBD1 matching over 11 bases. CDR1 and CDR2 from the germline V gene are LNHDA and SQIVND (reference sequence). This CDR3 spans 17 amino acids. Germline trimming cut 3 bases from V and 7 bases from J; bases unmatched to any gene: 11. As DNA, the CDR3 is TGTGCCAGTAGTATGCGCCGTGGGACAGGGGGAGAAAATGAGCAGTTCTTC. This encodes CASSMRRGTGGENEQFF.

This clone is medium-sized (0.01 to 0.1%) by share. The CDR3 protein is CASSLGAGNRNEQYF. For the CDR3, the DNA is TGTGCCAGCAGCTTGGGCGCGGGAAATCGGAACGAGCAGTACTTC. The chain carries TRBV5-6 and TRBJ2-7, with D tentatively TRBD2 (6 bases). From germline, CDR1 is SGHDT and CDR2 YYEEEE. This CDR3 comprises 15 residues. Trimming removed 0 bases at V and 5 bases at J, with 15 bases between.

The gene calls are TRBV7-9 and TRBJ2-7; tentatively, D is TRBD2 (5 bases). This CDR3 has 12 amino acids. CDR1 and CDR2 (germline): SEHNR, FQNEAQ (reference sequence). Trimming took off 6 bases at V and 7 bases at J, with 13 bases between the two ends. The CDR3, as DNA: TGTGCCAGCAGGAGAGTTGAGGGAGAGCAGTACTTC. It specifies CASRRVEGEQYF.

V usage is TRBV2 and J usage is TRBJ2-3; tentative D call: TRBD1 (8 bases). Germline-derived CDR1 and CDR2 are SNHLY and FYNNEI. This CDR3 spans 15 amino acids. V lost 4 bases to trimming and J lost 3 bases, with 14 bases between them. CDR3 nucleotides: TGTGCCAGCAGTGCTCAACAGGGGGGGACAGATACGCAGTATTTT. Its translation is CASSAQQGGTDTQYF.

This clone was counted only a few times. The J gene is TRBJ2-5, the V gene TRBV7-2, with 10 bases that match TRBD1. The CDR3 covers 14 residues. The trim removed 6 bases at V and 5 bases at J, leaving 6 bases unmatched. Germline V lookup: CDR1 SGHTA, CDR2 FQGNSA. The CDR3 DNA follows: TGTGCCAGCAGTCGACAGGGGGCTCGTGAGACCCAGTACTTC. It is translated as CASSRQGARETQYF.